This T cell receptor (beta chain) was retrieved from a study of blood T cell repertoires in COVID-19. Whole-study context: The study drew acute and convalescent COVID-19 samples from the United States, Italy and Spain. PBMCs, B-cell-depleted T cells, or T cells provided the cDNA or gDNA that made up the material.

CDR3 size: 13 residues. Per the germline V gene, CDR1 is SGHTS and CDR2 is YDEGEE. The V end was cut by 1 base, the J end by 3 bases, with 7 bases between. Methods used by the authors: Amplification from reference gene primers served as the basis for estimated nucleated cell counts. Clones were read by immunoSEQ multiplex PCR, and TCRdb kept only the in-frame ones, dropping some. D and trimming were read from the DNA, whereas the V and J calls and clone size are those reported in that table. The table shows 150,000 to 200,000 clones, with about nine tenths occurring only once. The V gene is TRBV5-8, the J gene TRBJ1-1; unclear D gene. The specimen sequenced was peripheral blood. The clonotype originates from a woman aged 55-70 years who had recovered from COVID-19. The CDR3 loop is CASSLTRDTEAFF. The CDR3 DNA is TGTGCCAGCAGCTTGACGAGGGACACTGAAGCTTTCTTT.